The 4 T cell receptor beta chains below come from one sample, sequenced in a study of Ad26.COV2.S vaccination and SARS-CoV-2 variants. Libraries were prepared by immunoSEQ multiplex PCR; TCRdb keeps only in-frame clonotypes and omits some of them. The sample shows over 110,000 clones, more than 80% of them seen only once. The sample consisted of peripheral blood, taken after recovery from COVID-19. The source of these receptors is a human donor who had recovered from COVID-19.

The chain couples TRBV11-2 to TRBJ2-4; D not certain. Trimming pared 5 bases from V and 0 bases from J, leaving 11 bases between. Germline V gene data show CDR1 as SGHAT and CDR2 as FQNNGV. The CDR3 has 15 amino acids. The CDR3 loop is CASSPLLIAKNIQYF. CDR3 in DNA: TGTGCCAGCAGCCCCCTTCTTATAGCCAAAAACATTCAGTACTTC.

V usage is TRBV6-6 and J usage is TRBJ1-1; 7 positions agree with TRBD1. The CDR3 contains 15 residues. V trimming: 6 bases; J trimming: 2 bases; junction bases outside the gene matches: 9. Germline V gene lookup returns CDR1 MNHNY and CDR2 SVGAGI (reference sequence). The CDR3 loop is CASRPSTGDNTEAFF. The CDR3 nucleotides are TGTGCCAGCAGACCTTCAACAGGGGATAACACTGAAGCTTTCTTT.

The chain joins TRBV28 to TRBJ1-4; no reliable D call. CDR3 length: 14 amino acids. V was pared by 5 bases and J by 4 bases, with 11 bases between. Germline values: CDR1 MDHEN, CDR2 SYDVKM. The CDR3 DNA follows: TGTGCCAGCAGTCTTCGAAAGTTTAATGAAAAACTGTTTTTT. It translates to CASSLRKFNEKLFF.

The rearrangement uses TRBV6-5 and TRBJ2-3, with 7 bases matching TRBD1. Germline CDR1 is MNHEY and CDR2 is SVGAGI. V dropped 4 bases and J dropped 1; count of bases not matched to a gene: 5. The CDR3 is made up of 15 amino acids. CDR3 region: CASSLLTGGTDTQYF. CDR3 nucleotide sequence: TGTGCCAGCAGTTTACTTACAGGGGGCACAGATACGCAGTATTTT.